This TCR beta chain was captured in a study of immune evolution from preneoplasia to lung adenocarcinoma. The assay was immunoSEQ multiplex PCR, and TCRdb's table has in-frame clones only and misses some. Of approximately 4,900 clones in the sample, around nine tenths were seen once. Sequencing was performed on FFPE atypical adenomatous hyperplasia tissue from the lung. The subset here: atypical adenomatous hyperplasia (AAH), lung preneoplasia. The sequence was collected from a person aged 65-85 years with lung adenocarcinoma.

CDR3 in DNA: TGCAGCGGCAGGGAGAACACTGAAGCTTTCTTT. It yields the protein CSGRENTEAFF. J is TRBJ1-1 and V is TRBV29-1; a weak D match, TRBD1 (5 bases). The CDR3 spans 11 residues. Trimming took 7 bases from V and 1 from J, leaving 7 bases between them. The germline V gene has CDR1 SQVTM and CDR2 ANQGSEA.